Shown below are 20 T cell receptor beta chains from a single sample sequenced in a study of human T cells and chemical hapten exposure. TCRdb used MiXCR to reprocess the RACE reads, holding one entry per CDR3 protein. In the table there are more than 55,000 distinct CDR3 sequences, about 9.1% of which are singletons. Sample time point: patch test 1, 2 weeks after DPC sensitization. Specified treatment: therapeutic diphenylcyclopropenone sensitization with weekly scalp DPC. Sample: whole blood, taken in connection with sensitization to the hapten diphenylcyclopropenone (DPC). The receptors stem from a woman in her thirties or forties with alopecia areata. Some clones in this sample may be carry-over from other donors' samples.

This clonotype was picked up many times. The V call is TRBV7-9, the J call TRBJ2-7; tentative D call: TRBD1 (6 bases). The V gene lost 1 base and the J gene lost 3 bases, with 10 bases spanning the gap. The CDR3 consists of 14 residues. The germline gives CDR1 SEHNR, CDR2 FQNEAQ (reference sequence). CDR3 sequence: CASSLVQGGYEQYF. CDR3 nucleotide sequence: TGTGCCAGCAGCTTAGTACAGGGTGGCTACGAGCAGTACTTC. The full variable domain, its missing parts supplied by reference TRBV7-9 and TRBJ2-7, is DTGVSQNPRHKITKRGQNVTFRCDPISEHNRLYWYRQTLGQGPEFLTYFQNEAQLEKSRLLSDRFSAERPKGSFSTLEIQRTEQGDSAMYLCASSLVQGGYEQYFGPGTRLTVT.

This clonotype has at least ten counts. The chain is built from TRBV11-3 and TRBJ1-1; 8 bases line up with TRBD1. The junction had 6 bases not matched to a gene; V was cut back by 5 bases and J by 7 bases. In germline, CDR1 is SGHNT, CDR2 YENEEA. The CDR3 is 13 residues long. The CDR3 here is CASSPDDRGEAFF. The CDR3, as DNA: TGTGCCAGCAGCCCCGATGACAGGGGTGAAGCTTTCTTT.

Comment on this clonotype: An end of the junction differs from the germline gene, which may be a read error. The V gene is TRBV3-1, the J gene TRBJ2-6; tentative D call: TRBD1 (8 bases). Looked up from germline, CDR1 is LGHDT and CDR2 is YNNKEL (reference sequence). The CDR3 sequence is 16 residues long. The CDR3 DNA is TGTGCCAGCAGCCAAGAGACAGGGGAGGGGGCCAACGCCCTGACTTTC. Encoded protein: CASSQETGEGANALTF.

The table lists this clonotype with many counts. The rearrangement links TRBV6-2 or TRBV6-3 to TRBJ1-5, with D tentatively TRBD1 (6 bases). The V and J ends lost 0 bases and 7 bases respectively, with 7 bases between them. This CDR3 contains 13 residues. The V gene's germline CDR1 is MNHEY and CDR2 SVGEGT. The CDR3 nucleotides read TGTGCCAGCAGTTACTCAAGGGGGCAGCCCCAGCATTTT. Protein: CASSYSRGQPQHF.

With respect to this clonotype: This sequence may be a read error, since a much larger clone differs from it by one base. In DNA, the CDR3 is TGTGCCATCAGTGAGTCGGGCGGGACAGGGCTCACAGATGCGCAGTATTTT. Its translation: CAISESGGTGLTDAQYF. V usage is TRBV10-3 and J usage is TRBJ2-3; 9 bases align to TRBD1. The CDR3 totals 17 residues. Germline values: CDR1 ENHRY, CDR2 SYGVKD.

Worth noting for this clonotype: This may be a read error: a much more frequent sequence differs by one nucleotide. This rearrangement joins TRBV20-1 to TRBJ2-7, with D possibly being TRBD1 or TRBD2 (6 bases each). Germline CDR1 reads DFQATT; CDR2 reads SNEGSKA (reference sequence). The CDR3 is 15 amino acids. The CDR3 coding sequence is TGCTGTGCTAGTATCGCCCTAGGGGGGACCGGGGAGCAGTACTTC. Amino acids: CCASIALGGTGEQYF.

This rearrangement joins TRBV6-5 to TRBJ1-1; tentative D call: TRBD1 (6 bases). The germline gives CDR1 MNHEY, CDR2 SVGAGI. The CDR3 consists of 15 residues. V lost 5 bases, J lost 1 base, and 14 bases lay in between. The CDR3 reads CASSLRTAPNTEAFF. The CDR3 bases are TGTGCCAGCAGTCTTCGGACAGCTCCGAACACTGAAGCTTTCTTT.

This clonotype was detected many times. The genes are TRBV4-1 and TRBJ1-5; D unclear. Germline CDR1 reads MGHRA; CDR2 reads YSYEKL. Trimming pared 2 bases from V and 6 bases from J, leaving 14 bases between. The CDR3 is 15 amino acids. CDR3 protein: CASSQTLDIFQPQHF. DNA for the CDR3: TGCGCCAGCAGCCAAACCTTAGACATATTTCAGCCCCAGCATTTT.

The chain joins TRBV7-2 to TRBJ2-7; D is tentatively TRBD1 or TRBD2 (5 bases each). The CDR3 sequence is 14 residues long. Trimming took off 5 bases at V and 0 bases at J, with 11 bases between the two ends. In germline, CDR1 is SGHTA, CDR2 FQGNSA. This CDR3 is CASSPGTVSYEQYF. The DNA of the CDR3 is TGTGCCAGCAGCCCGGGGACGGTCTCCTACGAGCAGTACTTC. The complete variable domain, with remaining parts taken from reference TRBV7-2 and TRBJ2-7, reads GAGVSQSPSNKVTEKGKDVELRCDPISGHTALYWYRQSLGQGLEFLIYFQGNSAPDKSGLPSDRFSAERTGGSVSTLTIQRTQQEDSAVYLCASSPGTVSYEQYFGPGTRLTVT.

This clonotype was detected once. A much larger clonotype is one base distant, so this may be a read error. The J gene is TRBJ2-2, the V gene TRBV7-8, with 7 bases matching TRBD1. The CDR3 extends over 11 amino acids. The V gene's germline CDR1 is SGHVS and CDR2 FQNEAQ. CDR3 loop: CASSASGGLFF. The CDR3 bases are TGTGCCAGCAGCGCCTCAGGGGGGCTGTTTTTT.

This clonotype occurred many times. The V gene is TRBV9, the J gene TRBJ1-2; D gene ambiguous. The CDR3 has 15 residues. V lost 3 bases and J lost 7, with 19 bases in between. Germline-derived CDR1 and CDR2 are SGDLS and YYNGEE. The CDR3 DNA sequence: TGTGCCAGCAGCGGACGAGGGCCCGGGGTGGGTGGCTACACCTTC. Translation gives CASSGRGPGVGGYTF.

In its sample, this clonotype was seen a few times. The chain links TRBV20-1 to TRBJ2-7; the D gene is possibly TRBD1 (7 bases). Germline CDR1 and CDR2: DFQATT and SNEGSKA (reference sequence). The CDR3 spans 12 residues. V was pared by 5 bases and J by 3 bases, with 11 bases between. This CDR3 reads CSAGGGLYEQYF. CDR3 bases: TGCAGTGCTGGAGGGGGCCTCTACGAGCAGTACTTC.

Details on this clonotype: Given a much more abundant clone one base away, this may be a read error. V gene TRBV20-1 combines with J gene TRBJ1-2; D perhaps matches TRBD1 (5 bases). This CDR3 region has 14 residues. The V gene's germline CDR1 is DFQATT and CDR2 SNEGSKA (reference sequence). Trimming stripped 6 bases from V and 0 bases from J, with 14 bases between. The CDR3, as DNA: TGCAGTGCCCAGAGACAGTCGGCTAACTATGGCTACACCTTC. It yields the protein CSAQRQSANYGYTF.

The sample holds many counts of this clonotype. V gene TRBV5-1 combines with J gene TRBJ2-1, with 8 bases that match TRBD1. After removal of 7 bases from V and 7 bases from J, the junction contained 10 bases not matched to a gene. This CDR3 spans 14 amino acids. CDR1 and CDR2 from the germline V gene are SGHRS and YFSETQ. The CDR3 spells CASHRQGSGNEQFF. The CDR3 bases are TGCGCCAGCCACAGACAGGGGTCGGGGAATGAGCAGTTCTTC.

V and J are TRBV7-9 and TRBJ2-5; no clear D. V dropped 4 bases and J dropped 5 bases, with 11 bases sitting between them. This CDR3 contains 13 residues. CDR1 and CDR2 from the germline V gene are SEHNR and FQNEAQ (reference sequence). The CDR3 here is CASSSRVGETQYF. Written as DNA, the CDR3 is TGTGCCAGCAGCTCCCGGGTAGGGGAGACCCAGTACTTC.

The chain employs TRBV7-2 and TRBJ1-5, with D possibly being TRBD1 (6 bases). The CDR3 extends over 13 amino acids. Trimming took 5 bases from V and 1 from J, leaving 6 bases between them. Germline V gives CDR1 SGHTA, CDR2 FQGNSA. CDR3 bases: TGTGCCAGCAGCACAGGGAGCAATCAGCCCCAGCATTTT. Amino acid sequence: CASSTGSNQPQHF. The full variable domain, rest sourced from reference TRBV7-2 and TRBJ1-5, is GAGVSQSPSNKVTEKGKDVELRCDPISGHTALYWYRQSLGQGLEFLIYFQGNSAPDKSGLPSDRFSAERTGGSVSTLTIQRTQQEDSAVYLCASSTGSNQPQHFGDGTRLSIL.

This clonotype was detected once. A read error is possible here, since a much larger clone lies one base away. The rearrangement links TRBV2 to TRBJ2-7, with a possible D match to TRBD1 (6 bases). The CDR3 loop spans 12 amino acids. The germline gives CDR1 SNHLY, CDR2 FYNNEI. Trimming pared 10 bases from V and 2 bases from J, leaving 12 bases between. This CDR3 reads CATGQPTYEQYV. CDR3 nucleotides: TGTGCCACCGGACAGCCCACCTACGAGCAGTACGTC.

The table lists this clonotype with many counts. The V gene is TRBV5-4, the J gene TRBJ2-3; TRBD2 agrees at 9 bases. Trimming removed 4 bases from V and 0 bases from J; junction bases left unmatched: 6. Looked up from germline, CDR1 is SGHNT and CDR2 is YYREEE (reference sequence). The CDR3 consists of 16 residues. CDR3 nucleotide sequence: TGTGCCAGCAGCATAAGACTAGCGGCTAGCACAGATACGCAGTATTTT. This gives the protein CASSIRLAASTDTQYF. Combining the CDR3 with reference TRBV5-4 and TRBJ2-3 gives the whole variable domain ETGVTQSPTHLIKTRGQQVTLRCSSQSGHNTVSWYQQALGQGPQFIFQYYREEENGRGNFPPRFSGLQFPNYSSELNVNALELDDSALYLCASSIRLAASTDTQYFGPGTRLTVL.

The V call is TRBV7-2, the J call TRBJ2-5; D gene ambiguous. With 6 bases removed from V and 5 bases from J, the gap between germline ends came to 10 bases. Germline V lookup: CDR1 SGHTA, CDR2 FQGNSA. The CDR3 is 12 residues long. CDR3 residues: CASRGSGETQYF. The CDR3 DNA reads TGTGCCAGCAGGGGCTCGGGTGAGACCCAGTACTTC. Full variable domain (missing parts from reference TRBV7-2 and TRBJ2-5): GAGVSQSPSNKVTEKGKDVELRCDPISGHTALYWYRQSLGQGLEFLIYFQGNSAPDKSGLPSDRFSAERTGGSVSTLTIQRTQQEDSAVYLCASRGSGETQYFGPGTRLLVL.

This clonotype was detected many times. J is TRBJ1-6 and V is TRBV6-6; 7 bases are shared with TRBD1. CDR3 length equals 19 residues. J lost 0 bases, V lost 5 bases, and 13 bases had no gene match. Germline assignment: CDR1 MNHNY and CDR2 SVGAGI (reference sequence). The CDR3 DNA is TGTGCCAGCAGTCCCTCGGGACAGTTCTTTAGCTCCTATAATTCACCCCTCCACTTT. Translating it yields CASSPSGQFFSSYNSPLHF.